This T cell receptor beta chain originates from a study of blood T cell repertoires in COVID-19. At the level of the study: The study drew acute and convalescent COVID-19 samples from the United States, Italy and Spain.

This CDR3 contains 13 residues. V trimming: 4 bases; J trimming: 2 bases; junction bases outside the gene matches: 1. Germline V gene sequence: CDR1 SGHRS, CDR2 YFSETQ. TCRdb's table, derived via immunoSEQ multiplex PCR, lists solely in-frame clones and lacks some. The sample has about 150,000 clones, 78% seen once. The clonotype was recovered from a man older than 75 with acute or convalescent COVID-19. Specimen: peripheral blood. The chain recombines TRBV5-1 with TRBJ1-2; 8 bases are shared with TRBD1. The DNA of the CDR3 is TGCGCCAGCAGCGGACAGGGAAACTATGGCTACACCTTC. It is translated as CASSGQGNYGYTF. The full variable domain, its missing parts supplied by reference TRBV5-1 and TRBJ1-2, is KAGVTQTPRYLIKTRGQQVTLSCSPISGHRSVSWYQQTPGQGLQFLFEYFSETQRNKGNFPGRFSGRQFSNSRSEMNVSTLELGDSALYLCASSGQGNYGYTFGSGTRLTVV.